These 6 T cell receptor beta chains came from one sample sequenced in a study of blood T cell repertoires in COVID-19. The repertoire was sequenced with immunoSEQ multiplex PCR; TCRdb's copy has only in-frame clones and lacks some. The sample lists fewer than 90,000 clones, about nine tenths seen once, with around a sixth in the top ten. The material sequenced was peripheral blood. These receptors all stem from a man aged 80 or over in a cohort sampled during active COVID-19.

This chain uses TRBV5-4 with TRBJ1-6, with a tentative D call TRBD1 (6 bases). The CDR3 extends over 15 amino acids. Deletions cut 4 bases from V and 5 bases from J, with 13 bases between. Germline V gene data show CDR1 as SGHNT and CDR2 as YYREEE (reference sequence). CDR3 residues: CASSSRGADNSPLHF. The CDR3 DNA follows: TGTGCCAGCAGCAGCAGGGGCGCGGATAATTCACCCCTCCACTTT.

This clone showed up just once. The gene calls are TRBV3-1 (or the pseudogene TRBV3-2) and TRBJ2-5, with TRBD1 as a possible D gene (8 bases). V was shortened by 3 bases and J by 5 bases, with 16 bases between the two germline ends. Germline V gene lookup returns CDR1 LGHDT and CDR2 YNNKEL (reference sequence). This CDR3 has 15 amino acids. CDR3 residues: CASSQTTGEGETQYF. DNA for the CDR3: TGTGCCAGCAGCCAGACGACAGGGGAGGGGGAGACCCAGTACTTC.

J is TRBJ2-5 and V is TRBV24-1; the match to TRBD2 covers 7 bases. Germline trimming cut 2 bases from V and 5 bases from J; bases unmatched to any gene: 7. The germline V gene has CDR1 KGHDR and CDR2 SFDVKD. The CDR3 sequence is 15 residues long. CDR3 in DNA: TGTGCCACCAGTGATTCGAGGGAGGGAGATGAGACCCAGTACTTC. It specifies CATSDSREGDETQYF.

The chain joins TRBV6-5 to TRBJ1-2, with TRBD1 matching 7 bases. Losses at the gene ends were 10 bases for V and 4 bases for J; bases not matched to a gene: 9. Germline CDR1 and CDR2: MNHEY and SVGAGI. The CDR3 covers 13 residues. The CDR3 protein is CAILTGTVYGYTF. Written as DNA, the CDR3 is TGTGCCATCCTGACAGGGACAGTCTATGGCTACACCTTC.

The V call is TRBV19, the J call TRBJ2-6; a weak D match, TRBD2 (6 bases). Trimming stripped 7 bases from V and 0 bases from J, with 22 bases between. Looked up from germline, CDR1 is LNHDA and CDR2 is SQIVND (reference sequence). The CDR3 has 19 residues. CDR3 amino acids: CASTDLGLADYSGANVLTF. For the CDR3, the DNA is TGTGCCAGTACCGACCTGGGGTTAGCGGATTACTCTGGGGCCAACGTCCTGACTTTC.

V and J are TRBV3-1 (or the pseudogene TRBV3-2) and TRBJ2-1; perhaps TRBD2 as D (5 bases). V shed 7 bases and J shed 5 bases, with 18 bases lying between them. Germline assignment: CDR1 LGHDT and CDR2 YNNKEL (reference sequence). This CDR3 spans 15 amino acids. CDR3 loop: CASTRELQPDNEQFF. CDR3 sequence (DNA): TGTGCCAGCACACGGGAACTCCAGCCCGACAATGAGCAGTTCTTC.